These 25 T cell receptor beta chains were all obtained from the same sample, sequenced in a study of a mutant IDH1 vaccine in newly diagnosed glioma. The data were produced by immunoSEQ multiplex PCR, yet TCRdb's version contains in-frame clones alone and is incomplete. Counted here are roughly 51,000 clones, 86% occurring once; the ten biggest clones make up about 2.2%. Time point given: baseline, week 1 (first vaccination visit). Sample treatment: pre-vaccination baseline after standard-of-care therapy. The source was PBMCs, collected from a glioma patient treated with radiotherapy, temozolomide or both. The receptors shown here come from a man aged 35 to 55 with glioma.

The chain couples TRBV9 to TRBJ2-1, with D possibly matching TRBD2 (6 bases). Germline CDR1 SGDLS, CDR2 YYNGEE. V was trimmed by 3 bases and J by 9 bases, leaving 19 bases between them. The CDR3 extends over 15 amino acids. DNA for the CDR3: TGTGCCAGCAGCGCGAGGACTAATTATCAGCGTGAGCAGTTCTTC. This encodes CASSARTNYQREQFF.

This chain joins TRBV2 and TRBJ1-2; weak D call: TRBD1 (5 bases). This CDR3 is built from 13 residues. V dropped 6 bases and J dropped 4 bases, with 12 bases sitting between them. Germline CDR1 and CDR2: SNHLY and FYNNEI. The CDR3 DNA follows: TGTGCCAGCAGGGGGGGGATTTTCTATGGCTACACCTTC. Amino acids: CASRGGIFYGYTF.

This chain joins TRBV2 and TRBJ2-5, with D hard to call. There are 14 residues in the CDR3. V lost 4 bases and J 4 bases, leaving 13 bases between the germline ends. Germline V CDR1 and CDR2: SNHLY, FYNNEI. The CDR3 here is CASSGTERTETQYF. The CDR3 nucleotides read TGTGCCAGCAGTGGAACAGAAAGGACAGAGACCCAGTACTTC.

The J gene is TRBJ2-5, the V gene TRBV19; TRBD1 aligns across 9 bases. CDR3 size: 12 residues. Germline V lookup: CDR1 LNHDA, CDR2 SQIVND (reference sequence). The CDR3 loop reads CAGDRAAGAQYF. The DNA of the CDR3 is TGTGCAGGGGACAGGGCGGCGGGGGCCCAGTACTTC. Together with reference TRBV19 and TRBJ2-5, the CDR3 gives the full variable domain: DGGITQSPKYLFRKEGQNVTLSCEQNLNHDAMYWYRQDPGQGLRLIYYSQIVNDFQKGDIAEGYSVSREKKESFPLTVTSAQKNPTAFYLCAGDRAAGAQYFGPGTRLLVL.

The chain has TRBV2 and TRBJ2-3, with TRBD2 matching over 10 bases. Germline CDR1 reads SNHLY; CDR2 reads FYNNEI. This CDR3 has 14 amino acids. J was trimmed by 8 bases and V by 7 bases; bases with no gene match: 9. Here the CDR3 reads CASNPGLAFFTQYF. In nucleotides, the CDR3 is TGTGCCAGCAATCCGGGACTAGCGTTTTTTACGCAGTATTTT.

There are a few counts of this clone. The rearrangement joins TRBV10-3 to TRBJ2-7; TRBD1 matches at 11 bases. Germline V CDR1 and CDR2: ENHRY, SYGVKD. Trimming at V came to 3 bases and at J to 3 bases, leaving 4 bases not matched to a gene. This CDR3 contains 15 residues. CDR3 bases: TGTGCCATCAGTGACCTGGGACAGGGGGACTACGAGCAGTACTTC. Translating it yields CAISDLGQGDYEQYF.

J is TRBJ1-2 and V is TRBV28, with no clear D. CDR3 size: 13 residues. The V gene's germline CDR1 is MDHEN and CDR2 SYDVKM. Deletions cut 3 bases from V and 4 bases from J, with 9 bases between. CDR3 amino acids: CASSFSFSYGYTF. The CDR3, as DNA: TGTGCCAGCAGTTTTTCTTTCAGCTATGGCTACACCTTC.

The rearrangement uses TRBV29-1 and TRBJ2-5; the D gene is possibly TRBD2 (6 bases). The CDR3 is made up of 13 amino acids. Germline-derived CDR1 and CDR2 are SQVTM and ANQGSEA. V lost 8 bases to trimming and J lost 1 base, with 14 bases between them. The CDR3 nucleotides are TGCAGCCCTGTGGGGGGTACCCAAGAGACCCAGTACTTC. Its translation is CSPVGGTQETQYF.

The rearrangement links TRBV19 to TRBJ2-6; 9 bases fit TRBD2. The CDR3 runs to 18 residues. Looked up from germline, CDR1 is LNHDA and CDR2 is SQIVND (reference sequence). The junction had 10 bases not matched to a gene; V was cut back by 3 bases and J by 4 bases. This CDR3 reads CASSIRAGGPIGANVLTF. The CDR3 nucleotides read TGTGCCAGTAGTATCCGGGCGGGAGGGCCGATCGGGGCCAACGTCCTGACTTTC.

This chain connects TRBV15 to TRBJ1-2; possible D gene TRBD1, 6 bases. The CDR3 sequence is 15 residues long. From germline, CDR1 is LNHNV and CDR2 YYDKDF (reference sequence). V lost 6 bases and J lost 2, with 16 bases in between. The CDR3 DNA reads as TGTGCCACCAGTCCCCTACAGGGTGCGAACTATGGCTACACCTTC. Translation: CATSPLQGANYGYTF.

V usage is TRBV5-8 and J usage is TRBJ2-5; TRBD2 aligns across 8 bases. Trimming removed 4 bases from V and 8 bases from J; junction bases left unmatched: 7. Germline V gene lookup returns CDR1 SGHTS and CDR2 YDEGEE. The CDR3 consists of 13 residues. The CDR3 loop is CASSPGLVITQYF. The CDR3 DNA sequence: TGTGCCAGCAGCCCGGGACTAGTCATCACCCAGTACTTC. The full variable domain, completed using reference TRBV5-8 and TRBJ2-5, is EAGVTQSPTHLIKTRGQQATLRCSPISGHTSVYWYQQALGLGLQFLLWYDEGEERNRGNFPPRFSGRQFPNYSSELNVNALELEDSALYLCASSPGLVITQYFGPGTRLLVL.

This chain connects TRBV6-5 to TRBJ2-7; 8 nucleotides line up with TRBD1. V was clipped by 7 bases and J by 6 bases; unmatched bases: 8. The CDR3 has 13 amino acids. The V gene's germline CDR1 is MNHEY and CDR2 SVGAGI. This CDR3 is CASTDRGRVEQYF. Written as DNA, the CDR3 is TGTGCCAGCACCGACAGGGGTCGTGTCGAGCAGTACTTC.

The V call is TRBV2, the J call TRBJ2-5; 8 nucleotides line up with TRBD1. This CDR3 region has 14 residues. The germline CDR1 and CDR2 sequences are SNHLY and FYNNEI. Trimming removed 6 bases from V and 5 bases from J; junction bases left unmatched: 8. CDR3 coding DNA: TGTGCCAGCAGCGGACAGGGCGGTGGGGAGACCCAGTACTTC. Translation gives CASSGQGGGETQYF.

This clone was seen a handful of times. The chain combines TRBV19 with TRBJ1-2, with TRBD1 matching over 7 bases. Germline V lookup: CDR1 LNHDA, CDR2 SQIVND (reference sequence). There are 12 residues in the CDR3. With V trimmed by 9 bases and J by 2 bases, 3 bases remained unmatched. CDR3: CASRGQNYGYTF. The CDR3 bases are TGTGCCAGCAGGGGACAGAACTATGGCTACACCTTC.

The chain recombines TRBV5-1 with TRBJ2-7; either TRBD1 or TRBD2 may fit D (6 bases each). The CDR3 is 14 amino acids. V dropped 3 bases and J dropped 4 bases, with 14 bases sitting between them. In germline, CDR1 is SGHRS, CDR2 YFSETQ. The CDR3 spells CASSSSTGRYEQYF. Here the CDR3 DNA reads TGCGCCAGCAGCTCATCTACAGGGAGGTACGAGCAGTACTTC.

This clone was counted once. This rearrangement joins TRBV5-6 to TRBJ2-7, with TRBD2 identical over 7 bases. J lost 2 bases, V lost 4 bases, and 21 bases had no gene match. Germline V gives CDR1 SGHDT, CDR2 YYEEEE. The CDR3 length is 19 residues. In nucleotides, the CDR3 is TGTGCCAGCAGCCCGGCCGGAGGGGCGGGAGTCTTCGGAACCTACGAGCAGTACTTC. As protein: CASSPAGGAGVFGTYEQYF.

The chain couples TRBV5-6 to TRBJ2-5, with 8 bases fitting TRBD1. CDR1 is SGHDT and CDR2 is YYEEEE in the germline V gene. J gave up 5 bases and V 4 bases, and 7 bases lay outside the gene matches. The CDR3 is made up of 14 amino acids. The CDR3 is CASSPQGARETQYF. CDR3 nucleotide sequence: TGTGCCAGCAGCCCCCAGGGGGCTAGGGAGACCCAGTACTTC.

This chain links TRBV5-4 with TRBJ2-5, with 10 bases that match TRBD1. The DNA end is a closer match to TRBJ2-7, so the J assignment may be wrong. CDR3 length: 15 amino acids. Germline values: CDR1 SGHNT, CDR2 YYREEE (reference sequence). The CDR3 DNA reads as TGTGCCAGCAGCTTGGGACAGGGGGCGTCGGGCGAGCAGTACTTC. Protein product: CASSLGQGASGEQYF.

The chain is built from TRBV7-6 and TRBJ2-3; a weak D match, TRBD2 (5 bases). The CDR3 consists of 13 residues. Trimming took off 5 bases at V and 3 bases at J, with 9 bases between the two ends. Germline V gives CDR1 SGHVS, CDR2 FNYEAQ. The DNA for the CDR3 is TGTGCCAGCAGCCCCACGGGGACAGATACGCAGTATTTT. Translating it yields CASSPTGTDTQYF.

CDR3 nucleotide sequence: TGCAGCGTTGGCTTGGTCACTAGCACAGATACGCAGTATTTT. It is translated as CSVGLVTSTDTQYF. The chain joins TRBV29-1 to TRBJ2-3; no firm D call. Per the germline V gene, CDR1 is SQVTM and CDR2 is ANQGSEA. The CDR3 runs to 14 residues. V shed 4 bases and J shed 0 bases, with 11 bases lying between them.

The chain has TRBV7-9 and TRBJ2-7; TRBD1 matches 10 bases. Germline CDR1 and CDR2: SEHNR and FQNEAQ (reference sequence). After removal of 5 bases from V and 4 bases from J, the junction contained 8 bases not matched to a gene. CDR3 length: 15 residues. CDR3 DNA: TGTGCCAGCAGCCCCCGGGACAGGGGATATTACGAGCAGTACTTC. Translation gives CASSPRDRGYYEQYF.

This clone was seen a handful of times. This chain uses TRBV5-1 with TRBJ1-1; possible D gene TRBD1, 5 bases. V shed 1 base and J shed 4 bases, with 11 bases lying between them. The CDR3 has 14 residues. CDR1 SGHRS and CDR2 YFSETQ come from the germline V gene. DNA for the CDR3: TGCGCCAGCAGCTTGAATGGCAGGGTCACTGAAGCTTTCTTT. Protein: CASSLNGRVTEAFF.

This chain links TRBV7-8 with TRBJ1-5; 11 positions match TRBD1. Losses at the gene ends were 5 bases for V and 7 bases for J; bases not matched to a gene: 13. Germline V gene data show CDR1 as SGHVS and CDR2 as FQNEAQ. This CDR3 is 17 amino acids long. The CDR3 bases are TGTGCCAGCAGCCGAAACGCCGGGACAGGGGGTAACCAGCCCCAGCATTTT. It yields the protein CASSRNAGTGGNQPQHF.

This chain connects TRBV9 to TRBJ2-6; D uncertain. The germline V gene has CDR1 SGDLS and CDR2 YYNGEE. The CDR3 runs to 13 residues. The V and J ends lost 0 bases and 4 bases respectively, with 2 bases between them. The CDR3 protein is CASSVAGANVLTF. In nucleotides, the CDR3 is TGTGCCAGCAGCGTAGCAGGGGCCAACGTCCTGACTTTC.

V gene TRBV6-5 combines with J gene TRBJ1-1; a weak D match, TRBD1 (6 bases). The CDR3 is made up of 13 amino acids. V was clipped by 4 bases and J by 5 bases, with 11 bases between them. Germline V gene lookup returns CDR1 MNHEY and CDR2 SVGAGI. The CDR3 DNA sequence: TGTGCCAGCAGTTTTGGACAGACTACTGAAGCTTTCTTT. Amino acid sequence: CASSFGQTTEAFF.